One T cell receptor (beta chain) is described in this entry. An end of the junction differs from the germline gene, which may be a read error. Generated by immunoSEQ multiplex PCR, the TCRdb table keeps only in-frame clones and is missing some. In the table there are 200,000 to 250,000 clones, 83% of which are singletons. This entry comes from a study of blood T cell repertoires in COVID-19. At the level of the study: From the United States, Italy and Spain came samples of acute and convalescent COVID-19. In each case, the material was cDNA or gDNA derived from T cells, B-cell-depleted T cells, or PBMCs.

CDR3 length: 13 residues. The V gene is TRBV12-3 or TRBV12-4, the J gene TRBJ1-5; D is perhaps TRBD1 (5 bases). The sequenced sample was PBMCs or T cells enriched from blood (not recorded which). This receptor was identified in a woman in her forties or fifties who had been exposed to COVID-19. The CDR3 region is CASSLVGDHPQHF. The CDR3, as DNA: TGTGCCAGCAGTTTAGTAGGGGATCACCCCCAGCATTTT.